Detailed here is one T cell receptor beta chain. Method: immunoSEQ multiplex PCR; TCRdb's copy keeps in-frame clones and lacks some. The table has about 140,000 clones, about 90% seen once. These data originate in a study of blood T cell repertoires in COVID-19. Study background: Acute and convalescent COVID-19 specimens originated in the United States, Italy and Spain.

The germline V gene encodes CDR1 MNHEY and CDR2 SVGAGI. Trimming at V came to 6 bases and at J to 2 bases, leaving 6 bases not matched to a gene. There are 14 residues in the CDR3. The V gene is TRBV6-5, the J gene TRBJ1-2, with 7 bases lining up with TRBD1. The receptor's source is an elderly woman with acute or convalescent COVID-19. Sequences were obtained from peripheral blood. The CDR3 sequence: CASRQGQTNYGYTF. For the CDR3, the DNA is TGTGCCAGCAGACAGGGACAGACAAACTATGGCTACACCTTC.